The 22 T cell receptor beta chains below were found in one sample sequenced in a study of blood T cell repertoires in COVID-19. TCRdb's copy holds only in-frame clones and misses some; the assay was immunoSEQ multiplex PCR. The sample lists 350,000 to 400,000 clones; 80% to 90% were seen once. Specimen: peripheral blood. Every receptor here comes from a woman younger than 45 with COVID-19, enrolled during active disease.

The V and J genes are TRBV2 and TRBJ1-5; a possible D gene is TRBD1 (5 bases). The CDR3 covers 13 residues. Trimming left V 6 bases short and J 7 bases short, with 13 bases between. In germline, CDR1 is SNHLY, CDR2 FYNNEI. The CDR3 region is CASSVLGGQPQHF. As DNA, the CDR3 is TGTGCCAGCAGCGTTCTGGGGGGACAGCCCCAGCATTTT.

The chain has TRBV6-5 and TRBJ2-1; D possibly corresponds to TRBD1 (5 bases). There are 15 residues in the CDR3. Germline CDR1 reads MNHEY; CDR2 reads SVGAGI. Trimming pared 4 bases from V and 4 bases from J, leaving 14 bases between. CDR3 residues: CASSSGRASYNEQFF. In DNA, the CDR3 is TGTGCCAGCAGTTCGGGCAGGGCCTCATACAATGAGCAGTTCTTC.

In DNA, the CDR3 is TGCGCCAGCAGCCCCGGTTGGTATGGCTACACCTTC. Amino acids: CASSPGWYGYTF. V usage is TRBV10-2 and J usage is TRBJ1-2; D remains unclear. The germline V gene encodes CDR1 WSHSY and CDR2 SAAADI. This CDR3 region has 12 residues. V was pared by 6 bases and J by 5 bases, with 10 bases between.

Remarks on this clone: Other DNA sequences in this specimen translate into the identical CDR3. The rearrangement uses TRBV9 and TRBJ1-4, with 8 bases matching TRBD1. From germline, CDR1 is SGDLS and CDR2 YYNGEE. V was pared by 0 bases and J by 4 bases, with 2 bases of the junction left unmatched. The CDR3 loop spans 15 amino acids. The CDR3 DNA follows: TGTGCCAGCAGCGTAGGCGGACAGGGTAATGAAAAACTGTTTTTT. It specifies CASSVGGQGNEKLFF.

The chain uses TRBV19 and TRBJ1-2, with a possible D match to TRBD1 (5 bases). The CDR3 loop spans 17 amino acids. Germline loops: CDR1 LNHDA, CDR2 SQIVND (reference sequence). V was clipped by 5 bases and J by 4 bases, with 23 bases between them. As DNA, the CDR3 is TGTGCCAGTAGTCTCCGACAGAAGCACCGAGAAGTCTATGGCTACACCTTC. Translated: CASSLRQKHREVYGYTF.

The genes are TRBV29-1 and TRBJ2-1; 9 bases fit TRBD2. Germline CDR1 is SQVTM and CDR2 is ANQGSEA. Unmatched junction bases numbered 2, after V lost 6 bases and J lost 2 bases. The CDR3 is 13 amino acids. The CDR3 loop is CSVEREAYNEQFF. The CDR3 coding sequence is TGCAGCGTGGAGCGGGAGGCCTACAATGAGCAGTTCTTC.

In this sample, this clone turned up once. The chain has TRBV5-4 and TRBJ2-3, with 8 nucleotides matching TRBD1. The CDR3 spans 14 residues. The V gene end was trimmed by 2 bases and the J gene end by 4 bases; junction bases not matched to a gene: 3. CDR1 and CDR2 from the germline V gene are SGHNT and YYREEE (reference sequence). The CDR3, as DNA: TGTGCCAGCAGCTTAGGACAGGGAGCAGATACGCAGTATTTT. Its translation is CASSLGQGADTQYF. The whole variable domain, remainder taken from reference TRBV5-4 and TRBJ2-3, is ETGVTQSPTHLIKTRGQQVTLRCSSQSGHNTVSWYQQALGQGPQFIFQYYREEENGRGNFPPRFSGLQFPNYSSELNVNALELDDSALYLCASSLGQGADTQYFGPGTRLTVL.

The genes are TRBV4-3 and TRBJ2-2, with 7 bases matching TRBD2. V dropped 4 bases and J dropped 4; count of bases not matched to a gene: 9. Germline V gene sequence: CDR1 LGHNA, CDR2 YSLEER. The CDR3 has 16 amino acids. The CDR3 sequence: CASSPLMGGSTGELFF. DNA for the CDR3: TGCGCCAGCAGCCCGTTAATGGGGGGGAGCACCGGGGAGCTGTTTTTT.

The chain joins TRBV11-2 to TRBJ1-1; D unresolved. V lost 5 bases and J 12 bases, leaving 16 bases between the germline ends. The CDR3 spans 12 residues. Germline V gene data show CDR1 as SGHAT and CDR2 as FQNNGV. In DNA, the CDR3 is TGTGCCAGCAGCCTTGGCGGGGAAGATACTTTCTTT. Translating it yields CASSLGGEDTFF.

V gene TRBV7-9 combines with J gene TRBJ1-3, with D perhaps TRBD1 (5 bases). The CDR3 is made up of 14 amino acids. The germline gives CDR1 SEHNR, CDR2 FQNEAQ (reference sequence). V dropped 5 bases and J dropped 3 bases, with 11 bases sitting between them. CDR3: CASSGRQFGNTIYF. CDR3 sequence (DNA): TGTGCCAGCAGCGGACGACAGTTTGGAAACACCATATATTTT.

J is TRBJ2-7 and V is TRBV28; possibly TRBD2 for D (6 bases). The germline V gene encodes CDR1 MDHEN and CDR2 SYDVKM. V dropped 3 bases and J dropped 4 bases, with 13 bases sitting between them. The CDR3 is 14 amino acids. The CDR3 region has the DNA TGTGCCAGCAGTTTCTGGCGGGGAAGGTACGAGCAGTACTTC. Translation: CASSFWRGRYEQYF. Complete variable domain (other parts from reference TRBV28 and TRBJ2-7): DVKVTQSSRYLVKRTGEKVFLECVQDMDHENMFWYRQDPGLGLRLIYFSYDVKMKEKGDIPEGYSVSREKKERFSLILESASTNQTSMYLCASSFWRGRYEQYFGPGTRLTVT.

The chain carries TRBV7-8 and TRBJ1-2; possibly TRBD1 for D (5 bases). Germline CDR1 reads SGHVS; CDR2 reads FQNEAQ. V was trimmed by 1 base and J by 2 bases, leaving 11 bases between them. This CDR3 comprises 15 residues. The CDR3 here is CASSLGRQFNYGYTF. The CDR3 DNA sequence: TGTGCCAGCAGCTTAGGTCGACAGTTCAACTATGGCTACACCTTC.

This clone was counted between two and nine times. This chain connects TRBV7-6 to TRBJ1-1; D gene ambiguous. Trimming stripped 1 base from V and 2 bases from J, with 11 bases between. Per the germline V gene, CDR1 is SGHVS and CDR2 is FNYEAQ. The CDR3 totals 15 residues. The CDR3 coding sequence is TGTGCCAGCAGCTTAGGTTTGCGGGAAAACACTGAAGCTTTCTTT. Translation: CASSLGLRENTEAFF.

The V and J genes are TRBV28 and TRBJ2-7, with a weak D call TRBD1 (6 bases). V lost 6 bases to trimming and J lost 3 bases, with 18 bases between them. Germline CDR1 and CDR2: MDHEN and SYDVKM. The CDR3 runs 15 residues. CDR3 in amino acids: CASRPPTGNLYEQYF. The CDR3 nucleotides read TGTGCCAGCAGACCCCCAACAGGGAACCTCTACGAGCAGTACTTC.

The chain has TRBV19 and TRBJ1-1, with D possibly being TRBD1 (5 bases). The germline V gene encodes CDR1 LNHDA and CDR2 SQIVND (reference sequence). The CDR3 spans 15 residues. Trimming left V 6 bases short and J 11 bases short, with 25 bases between. CDR3 coding DNA: TGTGCCAGTAGCCAAACAGGTCCTGGTGTAATTAGGGCTTTCTTT. Residues: CASSQTGPGVIRAFF.

This chain links TRBV14 with TRBJ1-1; D not resolved. This CDR3 comprises 17 residues. The germline V gene encodes CDR1 SGHDN and CDR2 FVKESK. V lost 2 bases, J lost 0 bases, and 16 bases lay in between. CDR3 sequence reads: CASSQPTGKEVNTEAFF. In DNA form, the CDR3 reads TGTGCCAGCAGCCAACCAACGGGGAAAGAAGTGAACACTGAAGCTTTCTTT.

For the CDR3, the DNA is TGCGCCAGCAGCTTGGGGACAGCCCCCGGGACTGAAAAACTGTTTTTT. This sequence encodes CASSLGTAPGTEKLFF. The V gene is TRBV5-1, the J gene TRBJ1-4; the D gene is possibly TRBD1 (6 bases). Between the trimmed V and J ends, which lost 0 bases and 7 bases, there was a span of 16 bases. From germline, CDR1 is SGHRS and CDR2 YFSETQ. This CDR3 contains 16 residues.

The chain uses TRBV6-5 and TRBJ1-1, with TRBD1 matching 7 bases. V shed 6 bases and J 8 bases; nucleotides not matched to a gene: 9. In germline, CDR1 is MNHEY, CDR2 SVGAGI. The CDR3 consists of 13 residues. For the CDR3, the DNA is TGTGCCAGCAGATCACGGGGGACAGCCGAAGCTTTCTTT. As protein: CASRSRGTAEAFF.

This chain connects TRBV6-5 to TRBJ2-3; 13 nucleotides agree with TRBD2. This CDR3 has 14 amino acids. The germline CDR1 and CDR2 sequences are MNHEY and SVGAGI. Losses at the gene ends were 7 bases for V and 7 bases for J; bases not matched to a gene: 5. CDR3 sequence (DNA): TGTGCCAGCATGGGGACTAGCGGGGATAATACGCAGTATTTT. It yields the protein CASMGTSGDNTQYF.

The J gene is TRBJ2-3, the V gene TRBV19; 9 bases are a match to TRBD2. Germline V lookup: CDR1 LNHDA, CDR2 SQIVND (reference sequence). The CDR3 has 15 residues. J gave up 0 bases and V 5 bases, and 3 bases lay outside the gene matches. CDR3 nucleotides: TGTGCCAGTAGTGCGACTAGCGGCAGCACAGATACGCAGTATTTT. Encoded protein: CASSATSGSTDTQYF.

V is TRBV28 and J is TRBJ2-5, with D perhaps TRBD2 (6 bases). V lost 3 bases, J lost 7 bases, and 6 bases lay in between. CDR1 MDHEN and CDR2 SYDVKM come from the germline V gene. CDR3 length: 11 amino acids. Here the CDR3 reads CASSLRGTQYF. CDR3 nucleotide sequence: TGTGCCAGCAGTTTGCGGGGGACCCAGTACTTC.

The rearrangement links TRBV7-2 to TRBJ2-3, with 11 bases matching TRBD2. The CDR3 extends over 17 amino acids. Unmatched junction bases numbered 9, after V lost 5 bases and J lost 2 bases. Per the germline V gene, CDR1 is SGHTA and CDR2 is FQGNSA. Here the CDR3 DNA reads TGTGCCAGCAGCATCGATTTTAGCGGGAGGGCCACAGATACGCAGTATTTT. This sequence encodes CASSIDFSGRATDTQYF.